A selection of T cell receptor beta chains follows, all from one sample in a study of human T cells and chemical hapten exposure. Each CDR3 protein gets one entry after TCRdb re-called the RACE reads with MiXCR. The sample comprises 340,000 or so distinct CDR3 sequences, around 7% of which are singletons, and around 8.4% rests with the top ten. The starting material was whole blood, obtained in connection with sensitization to the hapten diphenylcyclopropenone (DPC). These receptors were collected from a woman between 18 and 30 years old with alopecia areata. Some clones in this sample may be carry-over from other donors' samples. The CDR3 runs from the conserved cysteine through the conserved F or W. The size field is filled for only some rows; it gives once, few, many or a size class.

j_call	clone_size	v_call	cdr3_aa
TRBJ1-1	many	TRBV18	CASSPVRGTEAFF
TRBJ2-1	many	TRBV10-3	CAIRGGTYNEQFF
TRBJ2-3	few	TRBV6-1	CASSGQGARTDTQYF
TRBJ2-1	many	TRBV29-1	CSVEASGGQSSYNEQFF
TRBJ2-1	many	TRBV5-1	CASSSSGGYNNEQFF
TRBJ2-7	many	TRBV20-1	CSALNGRQYF
TRBJ2-1	few	TRBV2	CASSIQSLTYNEQFF
TRBJ1-1	NA	TRBV27	CASSLRTGYEAFF
TRBJ2-3	NA	TRBV6-4	CASSPQRGVSDTQYF
TRBJ1-6	many	TRBV4-3	CASSQEYFSSYNSPLHF
TRBJ1-1	NA	TRBV28	CASSRGALGMNTEAFF
TRBJ2-5	many	TRBV4-1	CASSQVLKETQYF
TRBJ1-6	NA	TRBV7-9	CASSLGGTGNSPLHF
TRBJ2-2	few	TRBV6-5	CASSYSSGRPNTGELFF
TRBJ1-6	many	TRBV3-1	CASSHEGSPLHF
TRBJ1-1	many	TRBV27	CASNGYGQGGYTEAFF
TRBJ1-6	many	TRBV20-1	CSAKPRGGNSPLHF
TRBJ1-1	few	TRBV20-1	CSSGPMNTEAFF
TRBJ1-1	few	TRBV29-1	CSVTDLNTEAFF
TRBJ2-1	few	TRBV12-3/TRBV12-4	CASSQESTGTGGPNEQFF
TRBJ1-2	NA	TRBV7-7	CASSSTRSGYTF
TRBJ1-2	NA	TRBV28	CASTGGMAGYTF
TRBJ1-1	few	TRBV5-1	CASSWDRETEAFF
TRBJ1-3	NA	TRBV14	CASSRWDRVSGNTIYF
TRBJ1-6	few	TRBV6-6	CASSYSTGPWDSPLHF
TRBJ2-1	many	TRBV10-3	CATQQGLQNEQFF
TRBJ2-1	few	TRBV20-1	CSARPSGGQGNYEQFF
TRBJ2-3	few	TRBV6-1	CASSDMEAPTDTQYF